A single sample is the source of the 15 T cell receptor beta chains below, sequenced in a study of response to subunit inactivated influenza vaccine. Via MiXCR, TCRdb re-called the RT-PCR reads, giving one row per CDR3 protein. Here the sample spans around 200,000 distinct CDR3 sequences, about 15% being singletons. This specimen consisted of CD8+ T cells sorted from PBMCs, obtained about 5 days after vaccination. These receptors came from a man aged 45-60 years who received an inactivated influenza vaccine.

This chain connects TRBV15 to TRBJ2-1; D is tentatively TRBD1 or TRBD2 (5 bases each). The V gene lost 0 bases and the J gene lost 0 bases, with 12 bases spanning the gap. Germline V gene data show CDR1 as LNHNV and CDR2 as YYDKDF (reference sequence). The CDR3 runs 17 residues. CDR3: CATSRDTGLASYNEQFF. Here the CDR3 DNA reads TGTGCCACCAGCAGAGATACAGGACTTGCCTCCTACAATGAGCAGTTCTTC.

This clonotype was seen a few times. The gene calls are TRBV14 and TRBJ1-2; D call uncertain. This CDR3 region has 12 residues. Germline V gene sequence: CDR1 SGHDN, CDR2 FVKESK. V lost 1 base to trimming and J lost 7 bases, with 7 bases between them. CDR3 loop: CASSQAGTGYTF. CDR3 in DNA: TGTGCCAGCAGCCAAGCTGGTACTGGCTACACCTTC.

This clonotype was recorded a few times. The gene calls are TRBV9 and TRBJ2-6; D possibly corresponds to TRBD2 (5 bases). Per the germline V gene, CDR1 is SGDLS and CDR2 is YYNGEE. This CDR3 is built from 16 residues. Trimming pared 3 bases from V and 1 base from J, leaving 11 bases between. CDR3 DNA: TGTGCCAGCAGCGGTATCGGGGTGTCTGGGGCCAACGTCCTGACTTTC. Residues: CASSGIGVSGANVLTF.

This clonotype was found a few times. The chain joins TRBV11-2 to TRBJ2-1; D perhaps matches TRBD2 (7 bases). The CDR3 extends over 15 amino acids. V lost 1 base to trimming and J lost 10 bases, with 17 bases between them. CDR1 is SGHAT, CDR2 FQNNGV, per germline. The CDR3 DNA is TGTGCCAGCAGCTTAGGTAGGGGGGGGCTTGGGGAGCAGTTCTTC. Protein product: CASSLGRGGLGEQFF.

This clonotype was picked up many times. The rearrangement uses TRBV7-6 and TRBJ1-5; 10 positions match TRBD1. Germline V gives CDR1 SGHVS, CDR2 FNYEAQ. With V trimmed by 5 bases and J by 0 bases, 7 bases remained unmatched. This CDR3 spans 17 amino acids. CDR3 bases: TGTGCCAGCAGCCCTGGGACAGGGGTATATAGCAATCAGCCCCAGCATTTT. Its translation: CASSPGTGVYSNQPQHF.

This clonotype was found a few times. The CDR3 sequence: CASSYVGGNTEAFF. As DNA, the CDR3 is TGTGCCAGCAGCTATGTGGGGGGTAACACTGAAGCTTTCTTT. The genes are TRBV11-2 and TRBJ1-1, with D maybe TRBD1 (5 bases). Looked up from germline, CDR1 is SGHAT and CDR2 is FQNNGV. The CDR3 sequence is 14 residues long. V lost 4 bases, J lost 2 bases, and 11 bases lay in between.

This sequence joins TRBV7-2 and TRBJ2-5; D possibly matches TRBD1 or TRBD2 (6 bases each). This CDR3 is built from 13 residues. Germline V gene lookup returns CDR1 SGHTA and CDR2 FQGNSA. Trimming stripped 2 bases from V and 5 bases from J, with 9 bases between. In nucleotides, the CDR3 is TGTGCCAGCAGCTTACAGGGGAGGGAGACCCAGTACTTC. This encodes CASSLQGRETQYF.

A few counts support this clonotype. This sequence joins TRBV6-1 and TRBJ1-4; 10 bases align to TRBD1. CDR1 is MNHNS and CDR2 is SASEGT in the germline V gene. The CDR3 covers 14 residues. V shed 5 bases and J 5 bases; nucleotides not matched to a gene: 2. DNA for the CDR3: TGTGCCAGCAGTACGACAGGGGGCAATGAAAAACTGTTTTTT. The encoded protein is CASSTTGGNEKLFF.

This clonotype has just a few counts. The chain joins TRBV7-9 to TRBJ2-1; unclear D gene. Per germline, CDR1 SEHNR and CDR2 FQNEAQ (reference sequence). The CDR3 spans 12 residues. The ends were cut back, 1 base at V and 8 bases at J, with 6 bases in the middle. The CDR3 DNA reads as TGTGCCAGCAGCTTAGGGCACGATGAGCAGTTCTTC. Its translation: CASSLGHDEQFF.

This clonotype was observed a handful of times. The chain combines TRBV7-3 with TRBJ2-1, with D possibly being TRBD1 (5 bases). This CDR3 region has 19 residues. The V gene's germline CDR1 is SGHTA and CDR2 FQGTGA. The V end was cut by 3 bases, the J end by 2 bases, with 23 bases between. The CDR3 protein is CASSLGLGPGASTYNEQFF. For the CDR3, the DNA is TGTGCCAGCAGCTTGGGTTTAGGCCCTGGGGCCTCGACCTACAATGAGCAGTTCTTC.

The chain links TRBV6-1 to TRBJ1-1; a weak D match, TRBD1 (6 bases). Trimming shortened V by 10 bases and J by 6 bases, and 18 bases separated the two germline ends. CDR3 size: 13 residues. Germline-derived CDR1 and CDR2 are MNHNS and SASEGT. The CDR3 DNA sequence: TGTGCCATCCGCACAGGGTTTACGGCTGAAGCTTTCTTT. This translates into CAIRTGFTAEAFF.

This clonotype was detected a few times. The rearrangement joins TRBV7-6 to TRBJ2-5; 11 bases fit TRBD2. The germline CDR1 and CDR2 sequences are SGHVS and FNYEAQ. The CDR3 contains 15 residues. J gave up 2 bases and V 3 bases, and 2 bases lay outside the gene matches. CDR3 in amino acids: CASSFSGGVQETQYF. In DNA form, the CDR3 reads TGTGCCAGCAGCTTTAGCGGGGGGGTGCAAGAGACCCAGTACTTC.

A few counts support this clonotype. The V call is TRBV2, the J call TRBJ2-1; D is perhaps TRBD2 (7 bases). CDR1 is SNHLY, CDR2 FYNNEI, per germline. Trimming cost V 7 bases and J 1 base, with 14 bases left between them. The CDR3 extends over 15 amino acids. The CDR3 bases are TGTGCCAGCATGGGGGGGGCCGCTTCCTACAATGAGCAGTTCTTC. Translation gives CASMGGAASYNEQFF.

This clonotype has more than one count but fewer than ten. The V and J genes are TRBV24-1 and TRBJ2-3; 10 bases match TRBD2. CDR1 is KGHDR and CDR2 is SFDVKD in the germline V gene. This CDR3 is 17 amino acids long. With 4 bases clipped from V and 0 bases from J, the junction kept 6 bases outside the gene matches. CDR3 sequence (DNA): TGTGCCACCAGTGAATTAGCGGGGGGACTTAGCACAGATACGCAGTATTTT. This sequence encodes CATSELAGGLSTDTQYF.

This clonotype was counted a few times. The chain recombines TRBV5-6 with TRBJ2-3; 11 nucleotides line up with TRBD2. Germline V lookup: CDR1 SGHDT, CDR2 YYEEEE. There are 17 residues in the CDR3. The J segment lost 2 bases and the V segment lost 5 bases, leaving 10 bases of the junction unmatched. The CDR3 nucleotides are TGTGCCAGCAGTCAGGATCCGGGACTAGCGGTCACAGATACGCAGTATTTT. It specifies CASSQDPGLAVTDTQYF.